This passage covers 24 T cell receptor beta chains from one sample sequenced in a study of blood T cell repertoires in COVID-19. Libraries were prepared by immunoSEQ multiplex PCR; TCRdb keeps only in-frame clonotypes and omits some of them. The data show roughly 410,000 clones, about 91% seen once. The sample comprised peripheral blood. The source is a woman aged 40 to 49 with COVID-19, enrolled during active disease.

V and J are TRBV2 and TRBJ2-1; 14 positions match TRBD2. Trimming at V came to 3 bases and at J to 6 bases, leaving 7 bases not matched to a gene. CDR1 is SNHLY and CDR2 is FYNNEI in the germline V gene. There are 17 residues in the CDR3. Here the CDR3 DNA reads TGTGCCAGCAGTGAGAGGACTAGCGGGAGGTCGGGCAATGAGCAGTTCTTC. It yields the protein CASSERTSGRSGNEQFF.

The rearrangement uses TRBV11-3 and TRBJ1-1; 8 bases align to TRBD1. Germline lookup yields CDR1 SGHNT and CDR2 YENEEA. The CDR3 covers 13 residues. V was pared by 5 bases and J by 3 bases, with 2 bases of the junction left unmatched. CDR3 bases: TGTGCCAGCAGCCAGGACAGGGACACTGAAGCTTTCTTT. This translates into CASSQDRDTEAFF.

V is TRBV9 and J is TRBJ1-5; weak D call: TRBD1 (5 bases). The CDR3 runs to 14 residues. CDR1 is SGDLS, CDR2 YYNGEE, per germline. Trimming cost V 8 bases and J 7 bases, with 19 bases left between them. For the CDR3, the DNA is TGTGCCAGTTCGGTCGGGGGATCAGGCCAGCCCCAGCATTTT. Its protein product is CASSVGGSGQPQHF.

The chain joins TRBV5-1 to TRBJ2-7; TRBD2 matches at 14 bases. This CDR3 has 16 residues. Germline loops: CDR1 SGHRS, CDR2 YFSETQ. The V gene end was trimmed by 0 bases and the J gene end by 3 bases; junction bases not matched to a gene: 2. The CDR3 sequence: CASSLEGTSGGYEQYF. The CDR3 region has the DNA TGCGCCAGCAGCTTGGAAGGGACTAGCGGGGGCTACGAGCAGTACTTC.

This chain uses TRBV11-1 with TRBJ2-2, with 8 positions matching TRBD1. Germline lookup yields CDR1 SGHAT and CDR2 FQDESV (reference sequence). V lost 6 bases and J lost 4; bases outside the gene matches: 4. CDR3 size: 14 residues. CDR3 sequence: CASRLTGGTGELFF. CDR3 DNA: TGTGCCAGCAGACTCACAGGGGGCACCGGGGAGCTGTTTTTT.

This chain uses TRBV6-5 with TRBJ1-1; no clear D. CDR1 is MNHEY and CDR2 is SVGAGI in the germline V gene. The V end lost 0 bases, the J end lost 0 bases, and 8 bases lay between the germline ends. This CDR3 comprises 15 residues. The CDR3 sequence is CASSYSVAMNTEAFF. The CDR3 DNA follows: TGTGCCAGCAGTTACTCTGTTGCGATGAACACTGAAGCTTTCTTT.

The CDR3: CAWSVSGGDEQYF. CDR3 DNA: TGTGCCTGGAGTGTAAGCGGGGGCGACGAGCAGTACTTC. This chain links TRBV30 with TRBJ2-7; 8 nucleotides match TRBD2. The CDR3 loop spans 13 amino acids. J was trimmed by 5 bases and V by 0 bases; bases with no gene match: 3. Germline V gives CDR1 GTSNPN, CDR2 SVGIG (reference sequence).

This chain connects TRBV7-9 to TRBJ2-1; D not resolved. The CDR3 has 16 amino acids. CDR1 and CDR2 (germline): SEHNR, FQNEAQ (reference sequence). V was cut by 1 base and J by 1 base, with 11 bases left in between. As DNA, the CDR3 is TGTGCCAGCAGCTTAGTTGAACGAGCATCCTACAATGAGCAGTTCTTC. Its protein is CASSLVERASYNEQFF.

The chain links TRBV7-6 to TRBJ1-1; no reliable D call. Between the trimmed V and J ends, which lost 2 bases and 1 base, there was a span of 11 bases. The CDR3 length is 15 residues. Germline values: CDR1 SGHVS, CDR2 FNYEAQ. CDR3: CASSLRVGGNTEAFF. CDR3 nucleotide sequence: TGTGCCAGCAGCTTAAGGGTCGGAGGGAACACTGAAGCTTTCTTT. The full variable domain, with the rest looked up from reference TRBV7-6 and TRBJ1-1, is GAGVSQSPRYKVTKRGQDVALRCDPISGHVSLYWYRQALGQGPEFLTYFNYEAQQDKSGLPNDRFSAERPEGSISTLTIQRTEQRDSAMYRCASSLRVGGNTEAFFGQGTRLTVV.

As regards this clone: The same CDR3 can be traced to other DNA sequences in this sample. This chain joins TRBV7-2 and TRBJ1-6, with 7 nucleotides matching TRBD1. J was trimmed by 7 bases and V by 3 bases; bases with no gene match: 3. Looked up from germline, CDR1 is SGHTA and CDR2 is FQGNSA. The CDR3 is made up of 14 amino acids. This CDR3 is CASSLTGSNSPLHF. The CDR3 region has the DNA TGTGCCAGCAGCTTGACAGGGTCCAATTCACCCCTCCACTTT.

V is TRBV5-6 and J is TRBJ1-5; D gene uncertain. The CDR3 consists of 15 residues. From germline, CDR1 is SGHDT and CDR2 YYEEEE. Trimming removed 1 base from V and 4 bases from J, with 12 bases in between. The CDR3 loop reads CASSLWANPNQPQHF. In DNA form, the CDR3 reads TGTGCCAGCAGCTTGTGGGCCAATCCGAATCAGCCCCAGCATTTT.

This sequence joins TRBV7-2 and TRBJ2-3, with 11 nucleotides matching TRBD1. Germline CDR1 SGHTA, CDR2 FQGNSA. The junction had 5 bases not matched to a gene; V was cut back by 6 bases and J by 3 bases. This CDR3 has 15 residues. In DNA form, the CDR3 reads TGTGCCAGCAGATCGGACAGGGGGCGTACAGATACGCAGTATTTT. Its translation is CASRSDRGRTDTQYF.

V gene TRBV13 combines with J gene TRBJ1-5; 7 bases line up with TRBD1. Unmatched junction bases numbered 3, after V lost 4 bases and J lost 0 bases. Germline V CDR1 and CDR2: PRHDT, FYEKMQ (reference sequence). This CDR3 spans 15 amino acids. CDR3 amino acids: CASSSGTDSNQPQHF. CDR3 bases: TGTGCCAGCAGCTCCGGGACAGATAGCAATCAGCCCCAGCATTTT.

This clone was seen a single time. V is TRBV29-1 and J is TRBJ1-6; 7 positions match TRBD1. The CDR3 length is 13 residues. Unmatched junction bases numbered 3, after V lost 3 bases and J lost 7 bases. CDR1 and CDR2 (germline): SQVTM, ANQGSEA. CDR3 loop: CSVEVGGNSPLHF. In nucleotides, the CDR3 is TGCAGCGTTGAGGTAGGGGGCAATTCACCCCTCCACTTT.

The chain links TRBV28 to TRBJ1-1; 9 nucleotides match TRBD1. This CDR3 region has 15 residues. V trimming: 8 bases; J trimming: 3 bases; junction bases outside the gene matches: 10. Germline CDR1 and CDR2: MDHEN and SYDVKM. The CDR3 DNA is TGTGCCAGCGGATTCCCGGGACAGGGACACACTGAAGCTTTCTTT. It is translated as CASGFPGQGHTEAFF.

The rearrangement joins TRBV7-9 to TRBJ1-2, with 10 bases fitting TRBD1. Germline V lookup: CDR1 SEHNR, CDR2 FQNEAQ (reference sequence). CDR3 length equals 14 residues. V shed 4 bases, J shed 7 bases, and the junction held 6 bases outside the gene matches. The CDR3 coding sequence is TGTGCCAGCAGCTCCTCGGACAGGGGGGTTGGCTACACCTTC. Translating gives CASSSSDRGVGYTF.

Only one count was recorded for this clone. V and J are TRBV27 and TRBJ1-1, with D perhaps TRBD1 (6 bases). Germline loops: CDR1 MNHEY, CDR2 SMNVEV (reference sequence). This CDR3 comprises 14 residues. V shed 3 bases and J shed 5 bases, with 13 bases lying between them. The CDR3 bases are TGTGCCAGCAGTTTTTCGGGGGGCGGGACTGAAGCTTTCTTT. It encodes CASSFSGGGTEAFF.

V gene TRBV30 combines with J gene TRBJ2-3, with 14 bases lining up with TRBD2. Germline V gene lookup returns CDR1 GTSNPN and CDR2 SVGIG (reference sequence). The CDR3 totals 18 residues. V shed 2 bases and J 0 bases; nucleotides not matched to a gene: 7. CDR3 in amino acids: CAWSKGLAGASSTDTQYF. CDR3 nucleotides: TGTGCCTGGAGTAAGGGACTAGCGGGAGCCTCCAGCACAGATACGCAGTATTTT.

The chain employs TRBV3-1 (or the pseudogene TRBV3-2) and TRBJ2-5, with D possibly matching TRBD2 (5 bases). Germline lookup yields CDR1 LGHDT and CDR2 YNNKEL (reference sequence). Trimming removed 5 bases at V and 3 bases at J, with 22 bases between. The CDR3 covers 17 residues. CDR3 nucleotides: TGTGCCAGCAGCTCCCTGATGCGGGCAGAGGATAAAGAGACCCAGTACTTC. Residues: CASSSLMRAEDKETQYF.

The genes are TRBV19 and TRBJ1-4, with 11 bases aligning to TRBD1. CDR1 and CDR2 (germline): LNHDA, SQIVND (reference sequence). This CDR3 is 14 amino acids long. The ends lost 7 bases at V and 10 bases at J; junction bases unmatched: 8. The CDR3 DNA follows: TGTGCCAGTACTACCCGAGGGACAGGGGGAAAACTGTTTTTT. Amino acids: CASTTRGTGGKLFF.

The gene calls are TRBV2 and TRBJ2-1; the match to TRBD2 covers 11 bases. After removal of 7 bases from V and 5 bases from J, the junction contained 4 bases not matched to a gene. The CDR3 is 14 residues long. Germline V gene data show CDR1 as SNHLY and CDR2 as FYNNEI. CDR3 nucleotide sequence: TGTGCCAGCATCGGGACTAGCGGAAACAATGAGCAGTTCTTC. This codes for CASIGTSGNNEQFF. Variable domain in full (rest from reference TRBV2 and TRBJ2-1): EPEVTQTPSHQVTQMGQEVILRCVPISNHLYFYWYRQILGQKVEFLVSFYNNEISEKSEIFDDQFSVERPDGSNFTLKIRSTKLEDSAMYFCASIGTSGNNEQFFGPGTRLTVL.

The V call is TRBV4-2, the J call TRBJ1-4; no reliable D call. Trimming shortened V by 2 bases and J by 0 bases, and 16 bases separated the two germline ends. The CDR3 has 18 residues. Germline CDR1 is LGHNA and CDR2 is YNFKEQ. As DNA, the CDR3 is TGTGCCAGCAGCCAAAGTGAAGAGGGATCCCCAACTAATGAAAAACTGTTTTTT. Protein sequence: CASSQSEEGSPTNEKLFF.

The chain couples TRBV18 to TRBJ1-2, with D possibly TRBD1 on 6 matching bases. The germline gives CDR1 KGHSH, CDR2 LQKENI. Trimming pared 4 bases from V and 8 bases from J, leaving 11 bases between. The CDR3 sequence is 12 residues long. The chain's CDR3 is CASSLQGNGYTF. The CDR3 nucleotides are TGTGCCAGCTCACTCCAGGGGAACGGCTACACCTTC.

About this clone: Other DNA sequences in this sample translate to the same CDR3. The gene calls are TRBV18 and TRBJ1-1; the D gene is possibly TRBD1 (5 bases). V was clipped by 2 bases and J by 0 bases, with 7 bases between them. Germline-derived CDR1 and CDR2 are KGHSH and LQKENI. The CDR3 is 14 residues long. CDR3 protein: CASSPGRVNTEAFF. The CDR3 nucleotides are TGTGCCAGCTCACCAGGCAGGGTGAACACTGAAGCTTTCTTT.